This entry features one T cell receptor beta chain sequence. Its target is unknown. At colonoscopy, a blood sample was also collected. These data come from a study of pediatric ulcerative colitis. Findings and caveats of the study: Substantially fewer templates came from a couple of patients' blood samples. A couple of rectal CDR3 clonotypes occurred in all ulcerative colitis patients.

The repertoire was sequenced with immunoSEQ multiplex PCR; TCRdb's copy has only in-frame clones and lacks some. The table has fewer than 40,000 clones, around 80% seen once. Germline lookup yields CDR1 SGHVS and CDR2 FNYEAQ. The CDR3 is 14 residues long. V lost 5 bases, J lost 0 bases, and 5 bases lay in between. This TCR was recovered from a boy younger than 18 with severe ulcerative colitis. Material for sequencing was blood. The chain uses TRBV7-6 and TRBJ1-6, with D unclear. DNA for the CDR3: TGTGCCAGCAGCCTAAGCTCCTATAATTCACCCCTCCACTTT. Its protein is CASSLSSYNSPLHF.